This T cell receptor beta chain stems from a study of CD8+ T cells in alopecia areata. This clone was seen more than once but under ten times. Alopecia areata patients provided lesional scalp punch biopsies and peripheral blood. A FACSAria was used to sort CD4+ and CD8+ T cells. These cells came from PBMCs. The sequencing template was cDNA reverse transcribed from extracted RNA. TCRdb's table, derived via immunoSEQ multiplex PCR, lists solely in-frame clones and lacks some. The sample contains 100,000 to 150,000 clones, around 45% of which appear only once. This TCR derives from a human donor with alopecia areata. Sample: NKG2D-low CD8+ T cells sorted from blood.

CDR3 bases: TGTGCCAGCAGCTTATTTGACAGGGGAGAGACCCAGTACTTC. This codes for CASSLFDRGETQYF. The gene calls are TRBV7-9 and TRBJ2-5; 8 bases agree with TRBD1. J lost 4 bases, V lost 2 bases, and 3 bases had no gene match. Germline V gene sequence: CDR1 SEHNR, CDR2 FQNEAQ (reference sequence). The CDR3 spans 14 residues. Looking up the rest from reference TRBV7-9 and TRBJ2-5 gives the full variable domain: DTGVSQNPRHKITKRGQNVTFRCDPISEHNRLYWYRQTLGQGPEFLTYFQNEAQLEKSRLLSDRFSAERPKGSFSTLEIQRTEQGDSAMYLCASSLFDRGETQYFGPGTRLLVL.